These T cell receptor beta chains were read from a single sample in a study of T cells in Graves' hyperthyroidism and ophthalmopathy. TCRdb fed the multiplex PCR reads into MiXCR, producing one record per CDR3 protein. Of a few hundred thousand distinct CDR3 sequences detected, around 13% appear once; the ten largest clones hold 30% to 40%. Sequencing was carried out using blood. The receptors here all came from a woman between 40 and 55 years old with Graves' ophthalmopathy. Both conserved end residues are part of each CDR3. The D gene is left open where the match is weak. Expanded clones are given a class, and other clones once, few, many or no size at all.

TRBV6-1	TRBJ1-5	-	-	TGTGCCAGCAAAGGCCAGGAACAGTGGGGCAATCAGCCCCAGCATTTT	CASKGQEQWGNQPQHF
TRBV9	TRBJ2-2	-	-	TGTGCCAGCAGCGTAGCCCGAGCCACCGGGGAGCTGTTTTTT	CASSVARATGELFF
TRBV11-1	TRBJ2-2	-	few	TGTGCCAGCAGACCGGGGGCCACCGGGGAGCTGTTTTTT	CASRPGATGELFF
TRBV29-1	TRBJ2-1	-	-	TGCAGCGCACAAGCTGTCTCCTACAATGAGCAGTTCTTC	CSAQAVSYNEQFF
TRBV11-3	TRBJ2-7	-	many	TGTGCCAGCAGCCTCCCCCCACCCGCCTACGAGCAGTACTTC	CASSLPPPAYEQYF
TRBV5-1	TRBJ2-5	TRBD1	-	TGCGCCAGCAGCTTACGGGACAGGGGGCGGGAGACCCAGTACTTC	CASSLRDRGRETQYF
TRBV20-1	TRBJ2-5	-	-	TGCAGTGCTAGATGGGACGGGAGTGAGACCCAGTACTTC	CSARWDGSETQYF
TRBV20-1	TRBJ1-4	-	-	TGCAGTGCTAGAGATGGGAGGGGAGGCGAAAAACTGTTTTTT	CSARDGRGGEKLFF
TRBV5-5	TRBJ1-2	TRBD1	many	TGTGCCAGCACCCGACAGGGACGAACGGACTATGGCTACACCTTC	CASTRQGRTDYGYTF
TRBV19	TRBJ1-4	TRBD1	few	TGTGCCAGTGGTACAGACAGGGCTAGTGAAAAACTGTTTTTT	CASGTDRASEKLFF
TRBV28	TRBJ1-4	-	many	TGTGCCAGCAGTTCTGAGGGTTTAGGTGAAAAACTGTTTTTT	CASSSEGLGEKLFF
TRBV5-1	TRBJ2-2	-	few	TGCGCCAGCAGCATGGGGATAACGAACACCGGGGAGCTGTTTTTT	CASSMGITNTGELFF
TRBV20-1	TRBJ2-7	-	many	TGCAGTGCCGCGGGACGGAACTACGAGCAGTACTTC	CSAAGRNYEQYF
TRBV20-1	TRBJ1-5	-	many	TGCAGTGCTAGAGATCCAATGACAGACAATCAGCCCCAGCATTTT	CSARDPMTDNQPQHF
TRBV2	TRBJ1-6	-	many	TGTGCCAGCACAGGGGACGGGGTAATGAATAATTCACCCCTCCACTTT	CASTGDGVMNNSPLHF
TRBV28	TRBJ2-1	-	many	TGTGCCGGCAGTCGAGACCTCGCGGCGGGTAGCTCCTACAATGAGCAGTTCTTC	CAGSRDLAAGSSYNEQFF
TRBV7-6	TRBJ2-3	TRBD1	few	TGTGCCAGCAGCGACAACCCCGGGACAGGGGGTATATCAGATACGCAGTATTTT	CASSDNPGTGGISDTQYF
TRBV7-9	TRBJ2-1	-	many	TGTGCCAGCAGCACCCAAGGGGCTGAGCAGTTCTTC	CASSTQGAEQFF
TRBV20-1	TRBJ1-2	TRBD1	few	TGCAGTGCTAGATTACAGGGGGAGGATGGCTACACCTTC	CSARLQGEDGYTF
TRBV18	TRBJ1-1	-	few	TGTGCCAGCTCACCGAAGGGGAACACTGAAGCTTTCTTT	CASSPKGNTEAFF
TRBV20-1	TRBJ2-1	TRBD2	many	TGCAGTGCTAGAGGGACTAGCGGGAGGGTCCACAATGAGCAGTTCTTC	CSARGTSGRVHNEQFF
TRBV10-3	TRBJ1-5	-	many	TGTGCCATCAGTGACTGGGGCCCTCAGCCCCAGCATTTT	CAISDWGPQPQHF
TRBV5-1	TRBJ1-1	TRBD1	few	TGCGCCAGCAGCAAGATTGGACAGGGTAGTTATGAAGCTTTCTTT	CASSKIGQGSYEAFF
TRBV20-1	TRBJ1-4	-	many	TGCAGTGCTAGAGATATACCGTGGGGGACAACTAATGAAAAACTGTTTTTT	CSARDIPWGTTNEKLFF
TRBV6-6	TRBJ1-5	-	many	TGTGCCAGCAGTTACTCGATAAGAGACAATCAGCCCCAGCATTTT	CASSYSIRDNQPQHF
TRBV6-2/TRBV6-3	TRBJ2-7	-	many	TGTGCCAGCAGTTCCCACGGAGGGTCCTACGAGCAGTACTTC	CASSSHGGSYEQYF
TRBV20-1	TRBJ2-7	-	few	TGCAGTGCTAGAGGGCCGGGACCCTACGAGCAGTACTTC	CSARGPGPYEQYF
TRBV20-1	TRBJ2-7	-	-	TGCAGTGCTAGGGCCCCCCAGATGTCCACCTACGAGCAGTACTTC	CSARAPQMSTYEQYF
TRBV2	TRBJ2-1	-	-	TGTGCCAGCCGGGTGCAAGCTTACAATGAGCAGTTCTTC	CASRVQAYNEQFF
TRBV27	TRBJ1-6	-	many	TGTGCCAGCAGACTCCAGGGCTCCTATAATTCACCCCTCCACTTT	CASRLQGSYNSPLHF
TRBV3-1	TRBJ2-3	TRBD2	few	TGTGCCAGCAGCCAAGATGGCGGGGGGCCTTGGGATACGCAGTATTTT	CASSQDGGGPWDTQYF
TRBV20-1	TRBJ2-7	-	-	TGCAGTGCCGATGATCACGAGCAGTACTTC	CSADDHEQYF
TRBV7-9	TRBJ2-3	-	many	TGTGCCAGCAGCTTAGCCGAGGGTCTGACAGATACGCAGTATTTT	CASSLAEGLTDTQYF
TRBV20-1	TRBJ2-7	-	many	TGCAGTGCTAGGTCGGGGGAGCTCTACGAGCAGTACTTC	CSARSGELYEQYF
TRBV6-5	TRBJ1-5	-	many	TGTGCCAGCAGGCTATCTACCCATGGCAATCAGCCCCAGCATTTT	CASRLSTHGNQPQHF
TRBV6-2/TRBV6-3	TRBJ1-5	-	many	TGTGCCAGCAGGAAGGTGGACCAAGGTCAGCCCCAGCATTTT	CASRKVDQGQPQHF
TRBV10-3	TRBJ1-2	-	once	TGTGCCATCAGTGATGGGACCCACTATGGCTACACCTTC	CAISDGTHYGYTF
TRBV7-2	TRBJ2-3	TRBD2	few	TGTGCCAGCAGCACCCTGGGCGGGGGGGCAGATACGCAGTATTTT	CASSTLGGGADTQYF
TRBV28	TRBJ2-1	TRBD2	-	TGTGCCAGCAGTGGACTAGCGGGAGAGCAGTTCTTC	CASSGLAGEQFF
TRBV7-8	TRBJ2-1	-	many	TGTGCCAGCAGCGTCCCCCGGGGACTCCACAATGAGCAGTTCTTC	CASSVPRGLHNEQFF
TRBV11-2	TRBJ2-3	TRBD2	many	TGTGCCAGCAGCAACAACGGACTAGCGGGGGGGCCAGATACGCAGTATTTT	CASSNNGLAGGPDTQYF
TRBV5-5	TRBJ2-5	-	many	TGTGCCAGCAGCTTGGCAAGTCTGGAGACCCAGTACTTC	CASSLASLETQYF
TRBV6-1	TRBJ1-1	-	many	TGTGCCAGCAGTCATCTGCTTAACACTGAAGCTTTCTTT	CASSHLLNTEAFF
TRBV7-8	TRBJ2-5	-	-	TGTGCCAGCAGCTTAGGATCAGCTCAAGAGACCCAGTACTTC	CASSLGSAQETQYF
TRBV9	TRBJ2-1	-	-	TGTGCCAGCAGCCACCCTAGCGATGAGCAGTTCTTC	CASSHPSDEQFF
TRBV20-1	TRBJ1-1	-	few	TGCAGTGCTAGCCGATTGAACACTGAAGCTTTCTTT	CSASRLNTEAFF
TRBV5-1	TRBJ1-6	-	-	TGCGCCAGCAGCGGGGAGCAGGGTCCAGCCCCCCCCCTCCACTTT	CASSGEQGPAPPLHF
TRBV28	TRBJ1-2	-	-	TGTGCCAGCAGTTTTTCAGGGCCCTATGGCTACACCTTC	CASSFSGPYGYTF
TRBV20-1	TRBJ1-5	-	-	TGCAGTGCAAAAACAACAGGGCAAGTCAGCCCCCAGCATTTT	CSAKTTGQVSPQHF
TRBV12-3/TRBV12-4	TRBJ1-5	-	many	TGTGCCAGCAAACCCCCAAATCAGCCCCAGCATTTT	CASKPPNQPQHF